Following are 6 T cell receptor beta chains from one sample sequenced in a study of T cell responses to AZD1222 COVID-19 vaccine. The repertoire was sequenced with immunoSEQ multiplex PCR; TCRdb's copy has only in-frame clones and lacks some. This sample has 120,000 to 150,000 clones, with around nine tenths found just once. Sample: peripheral blood, taken on day 0 of AZD1222 vaccination. The receptors were gathered from an adult in good health.

The chain recombines TRBV11-2 with TRBJ2-1; 7 nucleotides align to TRBD2. This CDR3 is built from 14 residues. The germline V gene encodes CDR1 SGHAT and CDR2 FQNNGV. Trimming at V came to 4 bases and at J to 9 bases, leaving 9 bases not matched to a gene. The CDR3: CASSSTSRWAEQFF. The CDR3 nucleotides are TGTGCCAGCAGCTCGACTAGCAGGTGGGCTGAGCAGTTCTTC.

J is TRBJ2-3 and V is TRBV5-4, with D unresolved. CDR1 is SGHNT and CDR2 is YYREEE in the germline V gene (reference sequence). V lost 0 bases and J 5 bases, leaving 13 bases between the germline ends. The CDR3 loop spans 15 amino acids. The CDR3 nucleotides are TGTGCCAGCAGCTTGGTGGCAGCCTCCCGAGATACGCAGTATTTT. It codes for CASSLVAASRDTQYF.

The chain carries TRBV7-3 and TRBJ1-6; maybe TRBD1 (6 bases). V lost 5 bases and J 8 bases, leaving 13 bases between the germline ends. Germline V gene data show CDR1 as SGHTA and CDR2 as FQGTGA. The CDR3 length is 14 residues. CDR3 nucleotide sequence: TGTGCCAGCAGCCCAGGGGTGAGGGATTCACCCCTCCACTTT. Its protein product is CASSPGVRDSPLHF. Together with reference TRBV7-3 and TRBJ1-6, the CDR3 gives the full variable domain: GAGVSQTPSNKVTEKGKYVELRCDPISGHTALYWYRQSLGQGPEFLIYFQGTGAADDSGLPNDRFFAVRPEGSVSTLKIQRTERGDSAVYLCASSPGVRDSPLHFGNGTRLTVT.

The CDR3 reads CASGSGVGTEKLFF. The CDR3, as DNA: TGTGCCAGCGGATCCGGGGTGGGCACTGAAAAACTGTTTTTT. This chain joins TRBV2 and TRBJ1-4; D not resolved. The V gene's germline CDR1 is SNHLY and CDR2 FYNNEI. V lost 8 bases, J lost 7 bases, and 17 bases lay in between. There are 14 residues in the CDR3.

V gene TRBV27 combines with J gene TRBJ2-7; D not resolved. Deletions cut 5 bases from V and 5 bases from J, with 10 bases between. Per the germline V gene, CDR1 is MNHEY and CDR2 is SMNVEV (reference sequence). The CDR3 totals 12 residues. CDR3 residues: CASSPRINEQYF. CDR3 nucleotide sequence: TGTGCCAGCAGTCCTCGGATCAACGAGCAGTACTTC.

The chain has TRBV10-3 and TRBJ2-3, with a tentative D call TRBD1 (6 bases). This CDR3 spans 16 amino acids. Germline V lookup: CDR1 ENHRY, CDR2 SYGVKD. V lost 6 bases, J lost 0 bases, and 16 bases lay in between. This CDR3 is CAISRLDRTSTDTQYF. DNA for the CDR3: TGTGCCATCAGCCGCCTGGACAGAACTAGCACAGATACGCAGTATTTT.